The 24 T cell receptor delta chains reported below all come from one sample, sequenced in a study of gamma-delta chains in newborns, infants, children. TCRdb re-called the reads through CATT. Among more than 9,000 delta-chain clones, roughly 9.5% were seen once, and the ten largest hold roughly 9%. Sequencing was done on a sample of blood. These receptors originate from a child who was a newborn, infant or young child, either healthy, febrile or measles-vaccinated (not recorded which).

V is TRDV2 and J is TRDJ1; 7 bases agree with TRDD3. The CDR3 totals 15 residues. Germline V gene sequence: CDR1 GEAIGNYY, CDR2 EKD. Trimming removed 1 base from V and 0 bases from J; junction bases left unmatched: 4. The CDR3 here is CACDTLGTYTDKLIF. The CDR3, as DNA: TGTGCCTGTGACACACTGGGGACCTACACCGATAAACTCATCTTT.

This clone occurred a few times. The rearrangement joins TRDV2 to TRDJ3, with D unclear. CDR3 length: 17 residues. With 0 bases removed from V and 2 bases from J, the gap between germline ends came to 10 bases. Germline CDR1 GEAIGNYY, CDR2 EKD. CDR3 DNA sequence: TGTGCCTGTGACACCGCTGGCCCCGCCTGGGACACCCGACAGATGTTTTTC. Amino acids: CACDTAGPAWDTRQMFF.

In the case of this clone: Just one base apart from a much larger clone, this may be a read error. The sample carries other DNA sequences with the same CDR3. The rearrangement links TRDV2 to TRDJ1; 12 bases align to TRDD3. The germline gives CDR1 GEAIGNYY, CDR2 EKD. The CDR3 has 14 residues. The ends lost 2 bases at V and 5 bases at J; junction bases unmatched: 2. DNA for the CDR3: TGTGCCTGTGACAAACTGGGGGATACTGATAAACTCATCTTT. Translating gives CACDKLGDTDKLIF.

This clone turned up a few times. This may be a read error: a much more frequent sequence differs by one nucleotide. CDR3 sequence: CACDTLVLPTEGPYTDKLIF. Here the CDR3 DNA reads TGTGCCTGTGACACCCTCGTACTCCCTACTGAGGGACCGTACACCGATAAACTCATCTTT. The V gene is TRDV2, the J gene TRDJ1; perhaps TRDD2 as D (5 bases). V was clipped by 0 bases and J by 0 bases, with 25 bases between them. The CDR3 loop spans 20 amino acids. The germline V gene has CDR1 GEAIGNYY and CDR2 EKD.

Concerning this clone: A far larger clone is one base from this, pointing to a likely read error. The rearrangement uses TRDV2 and TRDJ1, with 7 nucleotides matching TRDD3. Losses at the gene ends were 3 bases for V and 4 bases for J; bases not matched to a gene: 16. Looked up from germline, CDR1 is GEAIGNYY and CDR2 is EKD. The CDR3 is made up of 17 amino acids. This CDR3 is CACDALLGGTRYDKLIF. The CDR3 DNA sequence: TGTGCCTGTGACGCCCTGCTGGGGGGTACGCGTTACGATAAACTCATCTTT.

The V and J genes are TRDV2 and TRDJ3, with TRDD3 matching 13 bases. Germline CDR1 is GEAIGNYY and CDR2 is EKD. The CDR3 loop spans 18 amino acids. J lost 3 bases, V lost 3 bases, and 4 bases had no gene match. CDR3 DNA sequence: TGTGCCTGTGACCGACTGGGGGATACGGTCTGGGACACCCGACAGATGTTTTTC. Protein: CACDRLGDTVWDTRQMFF.

This clone counts as medium-sized. The gene calls are TRDV2 and TRDJ1, with 13 bases aligning to TRDD3. CDR1 and CDR2 from the germline V gene are GEAIGNYY and EKD. V was pared by 1 base and J by 1 base, with 5 bases of the junction left unmatched. The CDR3 consists of 17 residues. The CDR3 region has the DNA TGTGCCTGTGACACTTTACTGGGGGATACGGCCACCGATAAACTCATCTTT. Residues: CACDTLLGDTATDKLIF.

This clone showed up just a few times. The gene calls are TRDV2 and TRDJ1; 9 nucleotides match TRDD3. The CDR3 totals 15 residues. Germline V gene data show CDR1 as GEAIGNYY and CDR2 as EKD. With V trimmed by 2 bases and J by 2 bases, 5 bases remained unmatched. The CDR3 DNA reads TGTGCCTGTGACAGGCTGGGGGATGCGACCGATAAACTCATCTTT. It translates to CACDRLGDATDKLIF.

On this clone: The junction differs from germline at one of its ends, possibly a read error. In the same sample, other DNA sequences code for this CDR3. The chain recombines TRDV2 with TRDJ1; no definite D call. The CDR3 contains 14 residues. The germline V gene has CDR1 GEAIGNYY and CDR2 EKD. The CDR3 reads CACDTITTGDKLIF. The CDR3, as DNA: TGTGCCTGCGACACAATTACTACGGGCGATAAACTCATCTTT.

This clone came up a few times. The V gene is TRDV2, the J gene TRDJ1; 10 nucleotides match TRDD3. The CDR3 runs to 18 residues. Germline V lookup: CDR1 GEAIGNYY, CDR2 EKD. Trimming cost V 5 bases and J 1 base; bases outside gene matches: 15. As DNA, the CDR3 is TGTGCCTGTGTCAACCTTCCTCAAGGGGGATACGCCACCGATAAACTCATCTTT. Translating gives CACVNLPQGGYATDKLIF.

This clone was observed a handful of times. The genes are TRDV2 and TRDJ3; 11 positions match TRDD3. Germline trimming cut 0 bases from V and 2 bases from J; bases unmatched to any gene: 8. CDR1 is GEAIGNYY, CDR2 EKD, per germline. This CDR3 is 20 amino acids long. CDR3 in DNA: TGTGCCTGTGACACCATCGATGCACTGGGGGATACCTGGGACACCCGACAGATGTTTTTC. It is translated as CACDTIDALGDTWDTRQMFF.

By sample share, this clone is medium-sized. Other DNA variants within this sample encode the same CDR3. The CDR3 loop is CACDTVLLGDTNKLIF. The DNA of the CDR3 is TGTGCCTGTGACACCGTTTTACTGGGGGATACGAATAAACTCATCTTT. V gene TRDV2 combines with J gene TRDJ1; 13 bases line up with TRDD3. This CDR3 region has 16 residues. CDR1 and CDR2 from the germline V gene are GEAIGNYY and EKD. Trimming removed 0 bases from V and 6 bases from J; junction bases left unmatched: 6.

This clone qualifies as medium-sized. One base away lies a much larger clone, so this may be a sequencing read error. The gene calls are TRDV2 and TRDJ2, with D possibly being TRDD3 (6 bases). Per the germline V gene, CDR1 is GEAIGNYY and CDR2 is EKD. This CDR3 has 13 residues. Trimming stripped 0 bases from V and 6 bases from J, with 7 bases between. CDR3 protein: CACDTWGPAQLFF. DNA for the CDR3: TGTGCCTGTGACACCTGGGGGCCAGCACAACTCTTCTTT.

Worth noting for this clone: A read error is possible here, since a much larger clone lies one base away. Distinct nucleotide sequences in the sample also encode this CDR3. The chain links TRDV2 to TRDJ1; 8 positions match TRDD3. The germline V gene has CDR1 GEAIGNYY and CDR2 EKD. This CDR3 is 15 amino acids long. CDR3 residues: CACDSVGIRADKLIF. Here the CDR3 DNA reads TGTGCCTGTGACTCCGTTGGGATACGGGCCGATAAACTCATCTTC.

The genes are TRDV2 and TRDJ3, with TRDD3 matching over 9 bases. Germline CDR1 reads GEAIGNYY; CDR2 reads EKD. This CDR3 comprises 20 residues. The V gene end was trimmed by 3 bases and the J gene end by 7 bases; junction bases not matched to a gene: 18. The CDR3 coding sequence is TGTGCCTGTGACGCTACTGGGGGAGGGAAATTAAGCTGTGACACCCGACAGATGTTTTTC. Its translation is CACDATGGGKLSCDTRQMFF.

This clone was detected only a few times. The genes are TRAV29/DV5 and TRDJ1; 9 nucleotides match TRDD2. The length of the CDR3 is 22 residues. Germline assignment: CDR1 NSMFDY and CDR2 ISSIKDK. V lost 2 bases and J lost 0; bases outside the gene matches: 26. Written as DNA, the CDR3 is TGTGCAGCAAGTAAGGGCGAGGCCTTCCTACCTCTACTGGGAAAGTACACCGATAAACTCATCTTT. Translated, it gives CAASKGEAFLPLLGKYTDKLIF.

This clone was observed a handful of times. The chain carries TRDV1 and TRDJ1, with 12 bases matching TRDD3. The V gene's germline CDR1 is TSWWSYY and CDR2 QGS. J was trimmed by 7 bases and V by 2 bases; bases with no gene match: 20. This CDR3 is built from 20 residues. The CDR3 bases are TGTGCTCTTGGGGAATCTTCCTACACGTACTGGGGGATACAATCAGGTAAACTCATCTTT. Protein product: CALGESSYTYWGIQSGKLIF.

The J gene is TRDJ1, the V gene TRDV1; no firm D call. The CDR3 totals 19 residues. Germline assignment: CDR1 TSWWSYY and CDR2 QGS. The V end lost 1 base, the J end lost 0 bases, and 21 bases lay between the germline ends. The CDR3 nucleotides read TGTGCTCTTGGGGAACGAGGTCTCCACGCAGAGGTCTACACCGATAAACTCATCTTT. Translating gives CALGERGLHAEVYTDKLIF.

This clone rates as medium-sized (0.01 to 0.1%). The sample contains more than one DNA sequence encoding this CDR3. The J gene is TRDJ1, the V gene TRDV2, with unresolved D. The germline V gene has CDR1 GEAIGNYY and CDR2 EKD. V lost 3 bases and J 4 bases, leaving 14 bases between the germline ends. The CDR3 totals 14 residues. Here the CDR3 DNA reads TGTGCCTGTGACCCTCTCGGAGTCAACGATAAACTCATCTTT. Protein: CACDPLGVNDKLIF.

This clone was seen more than once but under ten times. The J gene is TRDJ1, the V gene TRDV2, with TRDD3 matching 13 bases. J was trimmed by 4 bases and V by 0 bases; bases with no gene match: 10. The germline CDR1 and CDR2 sequences are GEAIGNYY and EKD. This CDR3 has 18 amino acids. CDR3 DNA: TGTGCCTGTGACACCATACTGGGGGATACGCAGTCTAACGATAAACTCATCTTT. Its translation is CACDTILGDTQSNDKLIF.

Within the sample, this clone is large. The chain has TRDV2 and TRDJ3, with 7 bases that match TRDD3. The germline gives CDR1 GEAIGNYY, CDR2 EKD. The V gene end was trimmed by 2 bases and the J gene end by 0 bases; junction bases not matched to a gene: 6. The CDR3 covers 18 residues. DNA for the CDR3: TGTGCCTGTGACAGCTGGGGGCCGAGCTCCTGGGACACCCGACAGATGTTTTTC. As protein: CACDSWGPSSWDTRQMFF.

This clone has more than one count but fewer than ten. The genes are TRDV2 and TRDJ1; 7 positions agree with TRDD3. This CDR3 comprises 19 residues. V gave up 0 bases and J gave up 0 bases; unmatched junction bases: 15. Germline CDR1 GEAIGNYY, CDR2 EKD. The CDR3 here is CACDTVGDHHISYTDKLIF. CDR3 nucleotides: TGTGCCTGTGACACCGTGGGGGACCATCACATCTCGTACACCGATAAACTCATCTTT.

Concerning this clone: Since a far larger clone is one base different, this is likely a read error. The chain employs TRDV2 and TRDJ1; the match to TRDD3 covers 8 bases. Germline CDR1 GEAIGNYY, CDR2 EKD. Losses at the gene ends were 3 bases for V and 2 bases for J; bases not matched to a gene: 10. There are 16 residues in the CDR3. This CDR3 reads CACDQRGDRGTDKLIF. The CDR3 DNA is TGTGCCTGTGACCAACGGGGGGATAGAGGAACCGATAAACTCATCTTT.

This sequence joins TRDV1 and TRDJ1, with 8 bases identical to TRDD3. V trimming: 5 bases; J trimming: 3 bases; junction bases outside the gene matches: 20. The CDR3 extends over 19 amino acids. Looked up from germline, CDR1 is TSWWSYY and CDR2 is QGS. The DNA of the CDR3 is TGTGCTCTTGGGCCCTGGGACCCCGTGGGATACGCCACGGCCGATAAACTCATCTTT. This translates into CALGPWDPVGYATADKLIF.